The T cell receptor beta chain described here comes from a study of regulatory T cells in long-lasting Graves disease. For TCR beta, libraries came from iRepertoire HTBI primers and Arm-PCR of CDR3 regions. TCRdb reprocessed the multiplex PCR reads via MiXCR and lists one record per CDR3 protein. Seen here are roughly 410,000 distinct CDR3 sequences, over 12% observed once, and the top ten hold about 8.3%. This clonotype was seen many times. CDR3 length: 12 residues. Germline V gives CDR1 SGHAT, CDR2 FQDESV (reference sequence). The ends were cut back, 0 bases at V and 12 bases at J, with 9 bases in the middle. Time point noted: newly diagnosed GD, antithyroid drugs for less than 3 months. The authors made the TCR library using RNA they extracted from PBMCs. This sample also belongs to another study, concerning T cells in Graves' hyperthyroidism and ophthalmopathy. That paper adds: Diagnosing involved the use of clinical symptoms, serum thyroxine and TRAb, thyroid ultrasound and orbital computed tomography.

The source is a woman between 40 and 50 years old with Graves disease. The source material was peripheral blood mononuclear cells (PBMCs), sampled at new diagnosis, from a patient treated with antithyroid drugs. The V call is TRBV11-1, the J call TRBJ2-1; the D call may be TRBD1 or TRBD2 (5 bases each). CDR3 protein: CASSLAGEVQFF. The CDR3 nucleotides read TGTGCCAGCAGCTTAGCGGGGGAAGTGCAGTTCTTC.